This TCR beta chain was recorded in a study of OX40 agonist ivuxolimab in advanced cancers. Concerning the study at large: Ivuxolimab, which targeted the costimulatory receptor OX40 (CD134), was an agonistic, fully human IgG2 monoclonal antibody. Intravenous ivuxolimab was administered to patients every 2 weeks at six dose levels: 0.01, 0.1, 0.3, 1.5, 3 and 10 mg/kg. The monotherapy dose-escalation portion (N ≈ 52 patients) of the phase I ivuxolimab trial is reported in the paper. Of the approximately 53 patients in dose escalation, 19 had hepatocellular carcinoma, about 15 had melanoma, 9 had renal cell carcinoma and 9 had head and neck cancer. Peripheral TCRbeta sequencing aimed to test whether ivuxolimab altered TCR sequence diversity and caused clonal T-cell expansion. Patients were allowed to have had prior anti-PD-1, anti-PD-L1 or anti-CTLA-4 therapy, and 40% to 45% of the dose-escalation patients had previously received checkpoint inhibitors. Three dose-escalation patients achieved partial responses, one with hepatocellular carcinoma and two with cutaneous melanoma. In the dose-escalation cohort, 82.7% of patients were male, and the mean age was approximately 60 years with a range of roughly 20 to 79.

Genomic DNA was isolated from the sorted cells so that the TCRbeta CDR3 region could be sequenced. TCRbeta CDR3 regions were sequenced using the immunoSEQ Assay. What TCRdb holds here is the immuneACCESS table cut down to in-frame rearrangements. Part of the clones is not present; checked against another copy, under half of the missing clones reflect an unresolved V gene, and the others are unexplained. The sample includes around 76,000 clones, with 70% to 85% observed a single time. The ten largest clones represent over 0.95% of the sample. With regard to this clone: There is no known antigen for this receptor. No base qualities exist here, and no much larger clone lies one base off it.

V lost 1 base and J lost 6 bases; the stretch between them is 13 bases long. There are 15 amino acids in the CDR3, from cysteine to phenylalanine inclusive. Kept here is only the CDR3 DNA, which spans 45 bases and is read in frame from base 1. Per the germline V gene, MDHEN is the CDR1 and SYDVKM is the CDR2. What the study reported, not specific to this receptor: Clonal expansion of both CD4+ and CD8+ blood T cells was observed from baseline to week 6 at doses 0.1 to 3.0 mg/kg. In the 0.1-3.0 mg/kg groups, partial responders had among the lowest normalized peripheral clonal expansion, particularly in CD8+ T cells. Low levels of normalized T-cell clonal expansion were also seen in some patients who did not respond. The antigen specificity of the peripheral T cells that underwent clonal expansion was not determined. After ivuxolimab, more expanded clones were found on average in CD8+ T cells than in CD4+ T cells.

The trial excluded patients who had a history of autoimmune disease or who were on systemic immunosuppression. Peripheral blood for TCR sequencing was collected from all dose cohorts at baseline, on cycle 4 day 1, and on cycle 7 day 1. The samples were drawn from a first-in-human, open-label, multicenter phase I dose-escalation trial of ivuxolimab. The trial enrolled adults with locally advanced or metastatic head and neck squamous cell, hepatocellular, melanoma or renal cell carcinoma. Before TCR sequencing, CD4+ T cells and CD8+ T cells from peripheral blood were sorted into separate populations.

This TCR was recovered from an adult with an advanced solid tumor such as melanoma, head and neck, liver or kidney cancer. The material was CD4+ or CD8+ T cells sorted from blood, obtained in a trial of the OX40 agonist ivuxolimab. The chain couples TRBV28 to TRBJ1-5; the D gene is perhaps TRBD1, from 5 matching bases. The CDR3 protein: CASSLFRGESQPQHF. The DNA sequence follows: TGTGCCAGCAGTTTATTCCGGGGGGAAAGTCAGCCCCAGCATTTT.